The sequence of this TCR beta chain was determined in a study of OX40 agonist ivuxolimab in advanced cancers. Looking at the study overall: The patients received ivuxolimab by intravenous route every 2 weeks at 0.01 to 10 mg/kg.

Sequencing used immunoSEQ multiplex PCR; TCRdb keeps in-frame clones, though not all of them. This sample yields 70,000 to 75,000 clones, of which approximately 90% are seen a single time; about 0.42% belongs to the top ten. Looked up from germline, CDR1 is SGHNT and CDR2 is YYREEE (reference sequence). V lost 2 bases to trimming and J lost 6 bases, with 12 bases between them. This CDR3 has 13 amino acids. This receptor was obtained from an adult with an advanced solid tumor such as melanoma, head and neck, liver or kidney cancer. The sample in question was CD4+ or CD8+ T cells sorted from blood, obtained in a trial of the OX40 agonist ivuxolimab. The chain recombines TRBV5-4 with TRBJ2-7; tentatively, D is TRBD1 (5 bases). The CDR3 sequence is CASSFDSPGEQYF. CDR3 sequence (DNA): TGTGCCAGCAGCTTCGACAGTCCGGGCGAGCAGTACTTC.